This T cell receptor (beta chain) came from a study of persistence of HIV-infected CD4 T cells. This was the immunoSEQ version 4 assay in survey mode. The protocol was immunoSEQ multiplex PCR, while the TCRdb copy is restricted to in-frame clones and leaves out a portion. This sample has 23,000 or so clones, with 74% found just once. The CDR3 runs 15 residues. Trimming took off 0 bases at V and 0 bases at J, with 7 bases between the two ends. Germline V gene data show CDR1 as SGHRS and CDR2 as YFSETQ. Notes on this clone: Its target is not known.

Cells were stimulated with overlapping HIV-1 Gag 15-mer peptides. Responding CD4+ T cells were sorted by upregulation of both CD40 ligand and CD69. Sequencing was performed on CD4+ T cells sorted from PBMCs after roughly 18-hour stimulation, taken from a patient who received antiretroviral therapy. The V gene is TRBV5-1, the J gene TRBJ1-5, with D uncertain. The receptor comes from an adult man with HIV who was CMV-seropositive. The CDR3 nucleotides read TGCGCCAGCAGCTTGGATGGGTTTAGCAATCAGCCCCAGCATTTT. As protein: CASSLDGFSNQPQHF. The full variable domain, in which reference TRBV5-1 and TRBJ1-5 provide the parts outside the CDR3, is KAGVTQTPRYLIKTRGQQVTLSCSPISGHRSVSWYQQTPGQGLQFLFEYFSETQRNKGNFPGRFSGRQFSNSRSEMNVSTLELGDSALYLCASSLDGFSNQPQHFGDGTRLSIL.